The text below deals with one T cell receptor beta chain. Antigen specificity is unknown. Tagging with unique molecular identifiers was applied to individual cDNA molecules. TCRdb re-called the 5' RACE reads with MiXCR, one entry per CDR3 protein. The repertoire holds about 52,000 distinct CDR3 sequences, with approximately 11% as singletons. The V end lost 3 bases, the J end lost 0 bases, and 5 bases lay between the germline ends. This CDR3 has 13 residues. Germline V CDR1 and CDR2: SEHNR, FQNEAQ (reference sequence). This entry comes from a study of early T cells in non-severe SARS-CoV-2 infection. Overall study results and limits: Database matching using VDJdb favored anti-spike CD8 responses, with private and CD4 specificities left missing.

V usage is TRBV7-9 and J usage is TRBJ1-2; D not certain. Sequenced input: whole blood. This TCR came from an adult who was a healthcare worker with PCR-confirmed SARS-CoV-2 infection or an uninfected control (not recorded which). The CDR3 spells CASSFGSNYGYTF. The CDR3, as DNA: TGTGCCAGCAGCTTCGGTTCTAACTATGGCTACACCTTC.